Below are 9 T cell receptor beta chains sequenced from a single sample in a study of neurological immune-mediated disorders. MiXCR, run by TCRdb on the 5' RACE reads, gives a single entry per CDR3 protein. The sample contains 55,000 to 70,000 distinct CDR3 sequences, about 3% of which appear only once. The specimen was PBMCs. These TCRs come from a woman aged 45-60 years with multiple sclerosis.

This clonotype was observed many times. V is TRBV28 and J is TRBJ1-2; D is perhaps TRBD1 (6 bases). The germline V and J ends were trimmed by 5 bases and 4 bases, with 14 bases remaining between them. CDR3 length equals 14 residues. Germline CDR1 MDHEN, CDR2 SYDVKM. CDR3 nucleotides: TGTGCCAGCAGTCGGGACACAGGTTTCTATGGCTACACCTTC. This sequence encodes CASSRDTGFYGYTF.

This clonotype occurred many times. This rearrangement joins TRBV6-5 to TRBJ1-6, with 7 bases that match TRBD1. The CDR3 contains 17 residues. After removal of 0 bases from V and 4 bases from J, the junction contained 6 bases not matched to a gene. Germline CDR1 is MNHEY and CDR2 is SVGAGI. CDR3 loop: CASSYSADRRYNSPLHF. CDR3 nucleotide sequence: TGTGCCAGCAGTTACTCTGCGGACAGGCGGTATAATTCACCCCTCCACTTT.

There are many counts of this clonotype. The J gene is TRBJ2-1, the V gene TRBV7-2, with 8 positions matching TRBD2. The V segment lost 5 bases and the J segment 8 bases; nucleotides outside the gene matches: 8. This CDR3 has 14 residues. Looked up from germline, CDR1 is SGHTA and CDR2 is FQGNSA. The CDR3 nucleotides are TGTGCCAGCAGCGCGGGACTAGGACGTGATGAGCAGTTCTTC. It specifies CASSAGLGRDEQFF.

Ten or more counts support this clonotype. The rearrangement uses TRBV12-3 or TRBV12-4 and TRBJ2-7, with TRBD1 matching 10 bases. This CDR3 has 13 amino acids. Trimming cost V 3 bases and J 6 bases; bases outside gene matches: 2. The CDR3 coding sequence is TGTGCCAGCAGTTTGGACAGGGGGTCCGAGCAGTACGTC. Residues: CASSLDRGSEQYV.

This clonotype was detected many times. The V call is TRBV7-9, the J call TRBJ1-4, with 9 positions matching TRBD1. The germline gives CDR1 SEHNR, CDR2 FQNEAQ (reference sequence). This CDR3 is 15 amino acids long. V was pared by 6 bases and J by 6 bases, with 8 bases of the junction left unmatched. The CDR3 is CASRSTQGADEKLFF. The CDR3 nucleotides read TGTGCCAGCAGGTCAACACAGGGGGCGGATGAAAAACTGTTTTTT.

This chain uses TRBV5-1 with TRBJ2-7; the D gene is possibly TRBD1 (6 bases). Germline V gene data show CDR1 as SGHRS and CDR2 as YFSETQ. V was shortened by 2 bases and J by 6 bases, with 15 bases between the two germline ends. The CDR3 covers 14 residues. The DNA for the CDR3 is TGCGCCAGCAGCTTCCAGGGGACCGGAGGCGAGCAGTACTTC. This gives the protein CASSFQGTGGEQYF.

At least ten counts were recorded for this clonotype. The genes are TRBV25-1 and TRBJ2-3; D unresolved. The CDR3 has 14 amino acids. Trimming shortened V by 3 bases and J by 2 bases, and 9 bases separated the two germline ends. Germline V gives CDR1 MGHDK, CDR2 SYGVNS. Here the CDR3 DNA reads TGTGCCAGCAGTGATAACTACTACACAGATACGCAGTATTTT. As protein: CASSDNYYTDTQYF.

This clonotype showed up many times. The V and J genes are TRBV7-2 and TRBJ1-6, with a tentative D call TRBD1 (6 bases). CDR3 length equals 13 residues. V shed 11 bases and J shed 6 bases, with 14 bases lying between them. In germline, CDR1 is SGHTA, CDR2 FQGNSA. Here the CDR3 reads CAVGGQPNSPLHF. The CDR3 DNA is TGTGCCGTGGGGGGGCAGCCTAATTCACCCCTCCACTTT.

This clonotype was seen repeatedly, ten times or more. The chain combines TRBV28 with TRBJ1-2; no clear D gene. Between the trimmed V and J ends, which lost 9 bases and 4 bases, there was a span of 15 bases. The CDR3 sequence is 13 residues long. Germline-derived CDR1 and CDR2 are MDHEN and SYDVKM. In nucleotides, the CDR3 is TGTGCCAGAGAGGGCAGGTTTGGCTATGGCTACACCTTC. It encodes CAREGRFGYGYTF.